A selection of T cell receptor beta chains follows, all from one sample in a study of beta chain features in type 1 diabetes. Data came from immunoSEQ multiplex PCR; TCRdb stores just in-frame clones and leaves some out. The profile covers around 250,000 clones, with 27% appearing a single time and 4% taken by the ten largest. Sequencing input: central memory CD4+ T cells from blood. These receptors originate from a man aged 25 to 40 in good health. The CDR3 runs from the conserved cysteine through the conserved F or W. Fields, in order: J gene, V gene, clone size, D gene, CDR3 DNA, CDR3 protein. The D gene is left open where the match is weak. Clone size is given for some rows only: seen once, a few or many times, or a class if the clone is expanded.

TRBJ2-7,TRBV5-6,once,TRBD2,TGTGCCAGCAGCAAGCGGGAGGGTTCCTACGAGCAGTACTTC,CASSKREGSYEQYF
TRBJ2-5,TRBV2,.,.,TGTGCCAGCACAGACAGATATCAAGAGACCCAGTACTTC,CASTDRYQETQYF
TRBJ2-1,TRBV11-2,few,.,TGTGCCAGCAGCTTAGATCTCTCCAACTACAATGAGCAGTTCTTC,CASSLDLSNYNEQFF
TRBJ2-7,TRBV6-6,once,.,TGTGCCAGCAGTGCGGGCAGGGGAGCATACGAGCAGTACTTC,CASSAGRGAYEQYF
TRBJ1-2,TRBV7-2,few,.,TGTGCCAGCAGCTTAGGGGCCGCGTCCTATGGCTACACCTTC,CASSLGAASYGYTF
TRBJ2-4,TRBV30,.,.,TGTGCCTGGGCGCACAGGGAAAACATTCAGTACTTC,CAWAHRENIQYF
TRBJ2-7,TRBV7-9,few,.,TGTGCCAGCAGCAAGTCGGGGGAAAGCTCCTACGAGCAGTACTTC,CASSKSGESSYEQYF
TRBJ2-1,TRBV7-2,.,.,TGTGCCAGCAGCTTAGGTGGGGGTGATGAGCAGTTCTTC,CASSLGGGDEQFF
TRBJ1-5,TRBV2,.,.,TGTGCCAGCAGTGAAGCGAGCTCAAATCAGCCCCAGCATTTT,CASSEASSNQPQHF
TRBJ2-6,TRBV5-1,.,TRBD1,TGCGCCAGCAGCTCCTCTGGGACAGGGCCCGGGGCCAACGTCCTGACTTTC,CASSSSGTGPGANVLTF
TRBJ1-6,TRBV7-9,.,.,TGTGCCAGCGGTATAAGCTCCTATAATTCACCCCTCCACTTT,CASGISSYNSPLHF
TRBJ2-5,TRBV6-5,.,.,TGTGCCAGCAGTTTAACCGTCGGTCAGACAGAGACCCAGTACTTC,CASSLTVGQTETQYF
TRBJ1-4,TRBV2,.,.,TGTGCCAGCACCCTGGGAACTAATGAAAAACTGTTTTTT,CASTLGTNEKLFF
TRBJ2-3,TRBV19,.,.,TGTGCCAGTAGTCAACGGGATACGCAGTATTTT,CASSQRDTQYF
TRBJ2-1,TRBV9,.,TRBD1,TGTGCCAGCAGCGCGCGACAGGGTCAGACCTACAATGAGCAGTTCTTC,CASSARQGQTYNEQFF
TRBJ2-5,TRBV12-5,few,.,TGTGCTAGTGGTGGCCCGACAGGCGGAAAGACCCAGTACTTC,CASGGPTGGKTQYF
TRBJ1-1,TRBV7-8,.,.,TGTGCCAGCAGCTTAGACTTAGGCACTGAAGCTTTCTTT,CASSLDLGTEAFF
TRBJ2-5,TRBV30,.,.,TGTGCCTGGAGGCTACAGGGTTCGCAAGAGACCCAGTACTTC,CAWRLQGSQETQYF
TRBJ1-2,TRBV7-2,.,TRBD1,TGTGCCAGCAGCCAAGGGACAGGCTATGGCTACACCTTC,CASSQGTGYGYTF
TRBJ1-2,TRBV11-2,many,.,TGTGCCAGCAGCTTAGCCGGGACACTTAACTATGGCTACACCTTC,CASSLAGTLNYGYTF
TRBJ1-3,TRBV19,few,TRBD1,TGTGCCAGTGGGGACAGCTCTGGAAACACCATATATTTT,CASGDSSGNTIYF
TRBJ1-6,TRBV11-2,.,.,TGTGCCAGCAGCTTAGATCGTTCACCCCTCCACTTT,CASSLDRSPLHF